This is a list of T cell receptor beta chains from one sample in a study of beta chain features in type 1 diabetes. Profiled with immunoSEQ multiplex PCR; TCRdb holds only in-frame clones, not every one. The sample holds 150,000 to 200,000 clones, over 55% seen once. Material for sequencing was naive CD4+ T cells from blood. All receptors come from a young man with type 1 diabetes. Each CDR3 is given with its conserved first and last residue. A D gene is named only where the DNA matches it firmly. Where a row states a size, it is once, few, many or the class of an expanded clone; other rows omit it.

size	V	length	J	D	DNA	CDR3
NA	TRBV20-1	11	TRBJ1-1	NA	TGCAGTGCTAGAGCTCTCACTGAAGCTTTCTTT	CSARALTEAFF
NA	TRBV9	14	TRBJ2-1	NA	TGTGCCAGCAGCGGGGCCTGGGGCTACAATGAGCAGTTCTTC	CASSGAWGYNEQFF
NA	TRBV29-1	14	TRBJ1-1	TRBD1	TGCAGCGTAGCGAGACAGGGTGGGAACACTGAAGCTTTCTTT	CSVARQGGNTEAFF
NA	TRBV10-3	15	TRBJ1-6	NA	TGTGCCATCAGTGAGAGGGACGCGAGTAATTCACCCCTCCACTTT	CAISERDASNSPLHF
NA	TRBV25-1	15	TRBJ1-4	NA	TGTGCCAGCAGGGCTGCGCAAACAACTAATGAAAAACTGTTTTTT	CASRAAQTTNEKLFF
NA	TRBV4-3	15	TRBJ2-3	NA	TGCGCCAGCAGCCAAGATCTTTGGGCCACAGATACGCAGTATTTT	CASSQDLWATDTQYF
few	TRBV30	13	TRBJ1-2	TRBD1	TGTGCCTGGGCCCTGACAGGGAACTATGGCTACACCTTC	CAWALTGNYGYTF
NA	TRBV29-1	15	TRBJ2-1	NA	TGCAGCGTTGACGGAAGCGCGGGGAATTACAATGAGCAGTTCTTC	CSVDGSAGNYNEQFF
few	TRBV7-9	16	TRBJ1-1	TRBD1	TGTGCCAGCAGCTCGAGTTGGACAGGGCGCCCTTTCGAAGCTTTCTTT	CASSSSWTGRPFEAFF
few	TRBV6-6	14	TRBJ2-3	NA	TGTGCCAGCAGCCCAAAGTTCAGCACAGATACGCAGTATTTT	CASSPKFSTDTQYF
NA	TRBV28	14	TRBJ2-5	NA	TGTGCCAGCAACAACGGCTGGGGCCAAGAGACCCAGTACTTC	CASNNGWGQETQYF
NA	TRBV4-3	16	TRBJ1-2	NA	TGCGCCAGCAGCCATCCAAGATTGTTGGGAGTAGATGGCTACACCTTC	CASSHPRLLGVDGYTF
NA	TRBV7-7	15	TRBJ2-2	NA	TGTGCTAGCAGCTTAGGGCAGGGAAACACCGGGGAGCTGTTTTTT	CASSLGQGNTGELFF
NA	TRBV9	16	TRBJ2-6	NA	TGTGCCAGCAGCCCAACAGGATACTCTGGGGCCAACGTCCTGACTTTC	CASSPTGYSGANVLTF
NA	TRBV7-9	15	TRBJ2-3	NA	TGTGCCAGCTCCCAGGGTGAGGGAGGAACAGATACGCAGTATTTT	CASSQGEGGTDTQYF
NA	TRBV9	14	TRBJ2-7	TRBD1	TGTGCCAGCAGCGTAGAGGGACAGTCCTACGAGCAGTACTTC	CASSVEGQSYEQYF
NA	TRBV28	14	TRBJ2-5	TRBD1	TGTGCCAGCAGATCGTGGACAGGCCAAGAGACCCAGTACTTC	CASRSWTGQETQYF
few	TRBV4-3	15	TRBJ2-5	NA	TGCGCCAGCAGCCAGACCCGCCTCAGGGAAGAGACCCAGTACTTC	CASSQTRLREETQYF
NA	TRBV20-1	10	TRBJ2-3	NA	TGCAGTGCTAGGGCAGATACGCAGTATTTT	CSARADTQYF
NA	TRBV25-1	14	TRBJ1-1	NA	TGTGCCAGCAGCCTTCCGGGGGGCTACACTGAAGCTTTCTTT	CASSLPGGYTEAFF
few	TRBV30	13	TRBJ2-7	NA	TGTGCCTGGAGTGTCGAGGGCCTGGGGGAGCAGTACTTC	CAWSVEGLGEQYF
NA	TRBV6-5	15	TRBJ1-4	NA	TGTGCCAGCAGTTACTCGCCGGGGTCTAATGAAAAACTGTTTTTT	CASSYSPGSNEKLFF
NA	TRBV7-2	17	TRBJ2-1	TRBD1	TGTGCCAGCAGCTTAGGGAACCGGGACAGGGTAACAAATGAGCAGTTCTTC	CASSLGNRDRVTNEQFF
NA	TRBV29-1	11	TRBJ2-3	NA	TGCAGCGTGACAGACACAGATACGCAGTATTTT	CSVTDTDTQYF
NA	TRBV29-1	14	TRBJ2-5	NA	TGCAGCGTTATGAGGACAGCTATCCAAGAGACCCAGTACTTC	CSVMRTAIQETQYF
NA	TRBV7-2	13	TRBJ1-1	NA	TGTGCCACCAAAGGCGGGGGATGGACTGAAGCTTTCTTT	CATKGGGWTEAFF
NA	TRBV7-9	14	TRBJ2-5	NA	TGTGCCAGCAGCGCCGGACTAGGGGGAGAGACCCAGTACTTC	CASSAGLGGETQYF
NA	TRBV11-2	15	TRBJ1-4	NA	TGTGCCAGCAGCCCTCACGGGACCGAGATTGAAAAACTGTTTTTT	CASSPHGTEIEKLFF
NA	TRBV9	17	TRBJ2-5	NA	TGTGCCAGCAGCCCCCAAGTTGCGAGCGTGGATTCCGAGACCCAGTACTTC	CASSPQVASVDSETQYF
few	TRBV25-1	15	TRBJ2-1	TRBD2	TGTGCCAGCAGTGACGGGTCGGGAGGCTACAATGAGCAGTTCTTC	CASSDGSGGYNEQFF
few	TRBV27	12	TRBJ2-7	NA	TGTGCCAGCAGGCCATTCGAGGGCGAGCAGTACTTC	CASRPFEGEQYF
NA	TRBV4-1	17	TRBJ2-4	TRBD1	TGCGCCAGCAGCCAAGAGCCGGGACAGTTAGCCAAAAACATTCAGTACTTC	CASSQEPGQLAKNIQYF
NA	TRBV7-2	15	TRBJ2-1	NA	TGTGCCAGCAGCTTAGTCAGGGGCAGCGACAATGAGCAGTTCTTC	CASSLVRGSDNEQFF
NA	TRBV9	14	TRBJ2-5	TRBD1	TGTGCCAGCAGCGTAGACAGGGGGCGAGAGACCCAGTACTTC	CASSVDRGRETQYF
few	TRBV4-3	13	TRBJ2-7	TRBD1	TGCGCCAGCAGCCATCAGGACAGGGCCGAGCAGTACTTC	CASSHQDRAEQYF
NA	TRBV29-1	14	TRBJ2-3	NA	TGCAGCGTTAGGGGGAACCCTAGCACAGATACGCAGTATTTT	CSVRGNPSTDTQYF
NA	TRBV28	17	TRBJ2-3	TRBD2	TGTGCCAGCACCTCGGGGGGGCTCGGCGGGAGCACAGATACGCAGTATTTT	CASTSGGLGGSTDTQYF
once	TRBV7-9	14	TRBJ1-1	TRBD1	TGTGCCAGCAGCATCATCCAGGGGGCCACTGAAGCTTTCTTT	CASSIIQGATEAFF
few	TRBV4-2	14	TRBJ1-1	NA	TGTGCCAGCAGCCAAGAGGGCCGGTCAACTGAAGCTTTCTTT	CASSQEGRSTEAFF
NA	TRBV29-1	13	TRBJ1-1	NA	TGCAGCGTTGTTGGGTTGCCAGACACTGAAGCTTTCTTT	CSVVGLPDTEAFF
once	TRBV4-3	13	TRBJ1-2	NA	TGCGCCAGCAGCCTGGAGGGGCTGGACGGCTACACCTTC	CASSLEGLDGYTF
NA	TRBV15	15	TRBJ1-1	NA	TGTGCCACCAGCAGAGCTAGGGGGATGAACACTGAAGCTTTCTTT	CATSRARGMNTEAFF
NA	TRBV6-5	15	TRBJ2-3	NA	TGTGCCAGCAGCGACCCGGCGGGGCCGACAGATACGCAGTATTTT	CASSDPAGPTDTQYF
few	TRBV11-2	11	TRBJ2-3	NA	TGTGCCAGCAGCTTAGGGGATACGCAGTATTTT	CASSLGDTQYF
once	TRBV7-9	16	TRBJ2-7	NA	TGTGCCAGCAGCCCGATCCCGGGGCCCAGCCTCTACGAGCAGTACTTC	CASSPIPGPSLYEQYF
NA	TRBV27	16	TRBJ2-7	TRBD1	TGTGCCAGCAGTCCATATGGACAGGGGGCTTACTACGAGCAGTACTTC	CASSPYGQGAYYEQYF
few	TRBV7-2	15	TRBJ2-5	TRBD2	TGTGCCAGCAGCCCTAGCGGGGGGGCCCAAGAGACCCAGTACTTC	CASSPSGGAQETQYF
NA	TRBV5-6	14	TRBJ1-5	NA	TGTGCCAGCAGCTTCAGGGGCAGCAATCAGCCCCAGCATTTT	CASSFRGSNQPQHF
few	TRBV15	15	TRBJ2-2	NA	TGTGCCACCAGCAGAGCCAGGAAAAACACCGGGGAGCTGTTTTTT	CATSRARKNTGELFF
NA	TRBV29-1	11	TRBJ1-4	NA	TGCAGCGTTGCAAGCGGTGAAAAACTGTTTTTT	CSVASGEKLFF
NA	TRBV4-3	15	TRBJ2-3	NA	TGCGCCAGCAGCCAATCCAGCGGAATCACAGATACGCAGTATTTT	CASSQSSGITDTQYF
NA	TRBV2	15	TRBJ2-3	NA	TGTGCCAGCAGTGAAGCGGGACGTTACACAGATACGCAGTATTTT	CASSEAGRYTDTQYF
NA	TRBV20-1	10	TRBJ1-1	NA	TGCAGTGCTGGGGGAGGGAAGGCTTTCTTT	CSAGGGKAFF
NA	TRBV29-1	11	TRBJ1-2	NA	TGCAGCGTTGACGTCGCACTCGGCTACACCTTC	CSVDVALGYTF
few	TRBV30	12	TRBJ2-5	NA	TGTGCCTGGACCGCGGGCCCAGAGACCCAGTACTTC	CAWTAGPETQYF
NA	TRBV23-1	17	TRBJ1-1	TRBD1	TGCGCCAGCAGTCAATCCCACAGGGGGCGTTTGAGCACTGAAGCTTTCTTT	CASSQSHRGRLSTEAFF
NA	TRBV25-1	16	TRBJ2-2	TRBD2	TGTGCCAGCAGTGCCGGACTAGCGGAGCTCACCGGGGAGCTGTTTTTT	CASSAGLAELTGELFF